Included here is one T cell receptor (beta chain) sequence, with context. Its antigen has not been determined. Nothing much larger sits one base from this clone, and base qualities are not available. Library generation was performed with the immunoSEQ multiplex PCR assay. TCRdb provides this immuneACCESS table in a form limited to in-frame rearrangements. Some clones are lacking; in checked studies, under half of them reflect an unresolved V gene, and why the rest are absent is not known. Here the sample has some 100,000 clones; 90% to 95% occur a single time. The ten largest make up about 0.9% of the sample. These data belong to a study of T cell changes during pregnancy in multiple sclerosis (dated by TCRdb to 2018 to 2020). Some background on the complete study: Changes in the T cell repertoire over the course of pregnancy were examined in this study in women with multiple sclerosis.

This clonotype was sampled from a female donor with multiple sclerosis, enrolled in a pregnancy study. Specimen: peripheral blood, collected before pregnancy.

The sequenced DNA is TGTGCCAGCGGTCTATCTAGCGGGAGTTTCAACGAGCAGTACTTC. It translates as CASGLSSGSFNEQYF. The rearrangement joined TRBV11-2 to TRBJ2-7; 10 central nucleotides agree with TRBD2. The CDR3 has 15 amino acids, counting the end cysteine and phenylalanine. Only CDR3 DNA remains: 45 bases, in frame from the first base. V is trimmed back by 8 bases and J by 5 bases, and the junction contains 12 bases that no gene match accounts for. The germline V gene encodes CDR1 SGHAT and CDR2 FQNNGV.